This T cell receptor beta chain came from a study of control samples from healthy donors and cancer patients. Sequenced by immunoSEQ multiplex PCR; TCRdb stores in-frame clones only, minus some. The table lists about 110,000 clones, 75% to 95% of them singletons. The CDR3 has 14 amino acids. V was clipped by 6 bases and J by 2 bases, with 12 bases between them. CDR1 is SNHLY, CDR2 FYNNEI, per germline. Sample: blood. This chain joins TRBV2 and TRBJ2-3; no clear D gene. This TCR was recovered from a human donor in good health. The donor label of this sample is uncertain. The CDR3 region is CASRVLGITDTQYF. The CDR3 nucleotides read TGTGCCAGCAGAGTATTAGGGATCACAGATACGCAGTATTTT.